The T cell receptor beta chain under discussion was sequenced for a study of breast tumors, draining lymph nodes, adjacent tissues. Study observations and caveats: Luminal-like breast cancer showed significantly greater tumor-nontumor repertoire similarity than basal-like breast cancer did. That most tumor T cells come from lymph nodes remained unproven. Tumor repertoires ranked between lymph nodes and nontumor tissue in diversity, with V and J gene preferences.

This clonotype has ten or more counts. Its antigen is not known. The CDR3 is 15 amino acids. V was clipped by 4 bases and J by 8 bases; unmatched bases: 10. From germline, CDR1 is LGHNA and CDR2 YNFKEQ. Samples came from axillary lymph nodes draining the breast cancer. TCRdb called the multiplex PCR reads again in MiXCR, with one record for every CDR3 protein. The sample has around 130,000 distinct CDR3 sequences, 21% seen once. The chain uses TRBV4-2 and TRBJ2-1; 8 bases map to TRBD2. The sequenced sample consisted of axillary lymph node tissue. The receptor was isolated from a female donor with breast cancer. Some clones in this sample may be carry-over from other donors' samples. CDR3 nucleotides: TGTGCCAGCAGCCTGAGCCCAGCGGGAGTGGATGAGCAGTTCTTC. Protein product: CASSLSPAGVDEQFF.